These T cell receptor beta chains were read from a single sample in a study of T-cell reconstitution after alpha-beta-depleted transplantation in children. TCRdb used MiXCR to reprocess the PCR reads, holding one entry per CDR3 protein. Of around 250,000 distinct CDR3 sequences in the sample, roughly 8.2% were seen once. Sequences were derived from PBMCs, mostly from graft donor cells, sampled 180 days after TCRalphabeta/CD19-depleted stem cell transplant. These receptors were taken from a male patient between 5 and 17 years old who had a stem cell transplant for acute lymphoblastic leukemia, so the T cells may come from the graft donor. The CDR3 runs from the conserved cysteine through the conserved F or W. D genes are given only for firm matches. Not every row has a clone size; where given, it reads once, few, many or a size class.

J gene: TRBJ2-7
clone size: many
V gene: TRBV24-1
D gene: .
CDR3 protein: CATSEAEQYF
CDR3 DNA: TGTGCCACCAGTGAGGCCGAGCAGTACTTC

J gene: TRBJ1-2
clone size: many
V gene: TRBV6-5
D gene: .
CDR3 protein: CASRVRLSYTF
CDR3 DNA: TGTGCCAGCAGAGTCAGGCTATCCTACACCTTC

J gene: TRBJ1-5
clone size: few
V gene: TRBV12-3/TRBV12-4
D gene: TRBD1
CDR3 protein: CASSFWGPGGGGNQPQHF
CDR3 DNA: TGTGCCAGCAGTTTTTGGGGCCCAGGGGGCGGAGGCAATCAGCCCCAGCATTTT

J gene: TRBJ1-1
clone size: many
V gene: TRBV24-1
D gene: .
CDR3 protein: CATGGGSNTEAFF
CDR3 DNA: TGTGCCACCGGTGGGGGAAGTAACACTGAAGCTTTCTTT

J gene: TRBJ2-2
clone size: many
V gene: TRBV13
D gene: .
CDR3 protein: CASSLRTPNTGELFF
CDR3 DNA: TGTGCCAGCAGCTTACGGACCCCGAACACCGGGGAGCTGTTTTTT

J gene: TRBJ2-3
clone size: many
V gene: TRBV29-1
D gene: .
CDR3 protein: CSVEGGPDTDTQYF
CDR3 DNA: TGCAGCGTTGAGGGGGGGCCAGACACAGATACGCAGTATTTT

J gene: TRBJ1-5
clone size: many
V gene: TRBV12-5
D gene: TRBD1
CDR3 protein: CASGLNTGVDQPQHF
CDR3 DNA: TGTGCTAGTGGTTTGAACACAGGGGTCGATCAGCCCCAGCATTTT

J gene: TRBJ2-4
clone size: many
V gene: TRBV2
D gene: TRBD2
CDR3 protein: CASSEYSGRLRGNIQYF
CDR3 DNA: TGTGCCAGCAGTGAATATAGCGGGAGGTTACGGGGAAACATTCAGTACTTC

J gene: TRBJ1-1
clone size: many
V gene: TRBV6-5
D gene: .
CDR3 protein: CASSYGYRENTEAFF
CDR3 DNA: TGTGCCAGCAGTTACGGTTACAGAGAGAACACTGAAGCTTTCTTT

J gene: TRBJ2-3
clone size: many
V gene: TRBV24-1
D gene: TRBD1
CDR3 protein: CATGQGADTQYF
CDR3 DNA: TGTGCCACTGGACAGGGGGCAGATACGCAGTATTTT

J gene: TRBJ1-5
clone size: many
V gene: TRBV20-1
D gene: .
CDR3 protein: CSARADRTNQPQHF
CDR3 DNA: TGCAGTGCTAGGGCGGACAGAACAAATCAGCCCCAGCATTTT

J gene: TRBJ1-5
clone size: many
V gene: TRBV28
D gene: .
CDR3 protein: CASSLNQGGRQPQHF
CDR3 DNA: TGTGCCAGCAGTTTAAACCAGGGCGGTCGTCAGCCCCAGCATTTT

J gene: TRBJ2-2
clone size: many
V gene: TRBV6-5
D gene: .
CDR3 protein: CASSYHNTGELFF
CDR3 DNA: TGTGCCAGCAGTTACCATAACACCGGGGAGCTGTTTTTT

J gene: TRBJ2-7
clone size: many
V gene: TRBV29-1
D gene: .
CDR3 protein: CSVGGEDYEQYF
CDR3 DNA: TGCAGCGTTGGCGGGGAGGACTACGAGCAGTACTTC

J gene: TRBJ1-5
clone size: many
V gene: TRBV28
D gene: .
CDR3 protein: CASSRRDSYSNQPQHF
CDR3 DNA: TGTGCCAGCAGTCGGAGGGATTCTTACAGCAATCAGCCCCAGCATTTT

J gene: TRBJ1-5
clone size: many
V gene: TRBV28
D gene: .
CDR3 protein: CASSPRSKQPQHF
CDR3 DNA: TGTGCCAGCAGTCCCCGATCTAAGCAGCCCCAGCATTTT

J gene: TRBJ1-2
clone size: many
V gene: TRBV6-5
D gene: .
CDR3 protein: CASSYGQHYGYTF
CDR3 DNA: TGTGCCAGCAGTTACGGGCAGCACTATGGCTACACCTTC

J gene: TRBJ2-7
clone size: many
V gene: TRBV4-2
D gene: TRBD1
CDR3 protein: CASSQPDRVGYEQYF
CDR3 DNA: TGTGCCAGCAGCCAACCTGACAGGGTGGGCTACGAGCAGTACTTC

J gene: TRBJ2-3
clone size: many
V gene: TRBV28
D gene: .
CDR3 protein: CASTPPHRDTQYF
CDR3 DNA: TGTGCCAGCACTCCGCCCCATAGAGATACGCAGTATTTT

J gene: TRBJ1-6
clone size: .
V gene: TRBV19
D gene: .
CDR3 protein: CASSPQRSPLHF
CDR3 DNA: TGTGCCAGTAGTCCACAGAGATCACCCCTCCACTTT

J gene: TRBJ2-5
clone size: many
V gene: TRBV5-1
D gene: .
CDR3 protein: CASRSQGRETQYF
CDR3 DNA: TGCGCCAGCCGATCTCAGGGTCGGGAGACCCAGTACTTC

J gene: TRBJ1-1
clone size: many
V gene: TRBV5-1
D gene: TRBD1
CDR3 protein: CASSPRDSRLNTEAFF
CDR3 DNA: TGCGCCAGCAGCCCTCGGGACAGTAGGTTGAACACTGAAGCTTTCTTT

J gene: TRBJ1-1
clone size: many
V gene: TRBV5-1
D gene: .
CDR3 protein: CASSLDTEAFF
CDR3 DNA: TGCGCCAGCAGCTTGGACACTGAAGCTTTCTTT

J gene: TRBJ1-2
clone size: many
V gene: TRBV3-1
D gene: .
CDR3 protein: CASSPPWSETYGYTF
CDR3 DNA: TGTGCCAGCAGCCCGCCGTGGAGCGAGACGTATGGCTACACCTTC

J gene: TRBJ2-1
clone size: many
V gene: TRBV7-9
D gene: .
CDR3 protein: CASSLARQDEQFF
CDR3 DNA: TGTGCCAGCAGCTTAGCCCGACAGGACGAGCAGTTCTTC

J gene: TRBJ2-7
clone size: many
V gene: TRBV3-1
D gene: TRBD2
CDR3 protein: CASESAGETYEQYF
CDR3 DNA: TGTGCCAGCGAATCAGCGGGAGAAACCTACGAGCAGTACTTC

J gene: TRBJ1-2
clone size: many
V gene: TRBV5-1
D gene: .
CDR3 protein: CASSLGHLVSLSYTF
CDR3 DNA: TGCGCCAGCAGCTTGGGCCACCTGGTCTCGTTGAGCTACACCTTC

J gene: TRBJ2-5
clone size: many
V gene: TRBV25-1
D gene: TRBD1
CDR3 protein: CASSDGGTGKTKTQYF
CDR3 DNA: TGTGCCAGCAGTGACGGGGGGACAGGGAAAACGAAGACCCAGTACTTC

J gene: TRBJ2-3
clone size: .
V gene: TRBV28
D gene: TRBD2
CDR3 protein: CAMAPGTSGAGLITDTQYF
CDR3 DNA: TGTGCCATGGCCCCCGGGACTAGCGGGGCAGGATTAATCACAGATACGCAGTATTTT

J gene: TRBJ2-7
clone size: many
V gene: TRBV11-2
D gene: TRBD2
CDR3 protein: CASSLEGLAGLGTYEQYF
CDR3 DNA: TGTGCCAGCAGCTTAGAGGGACTAGCGGGACTGGGGACCTACGAGCAGTACTTC

J gene: TRBJ2-1
clone size: many
V gene: TRBV7-3
D gene: TRBD2
CDR3 protein: CASSLTLSGRPFF
CDR3 DNA: TGTGCCAGCAGCTTAACCCTCAGCGGGAGGCCGTTCTTC

J gene: TRBJ2-7
clone size: many
V gene: TRBV12-3/TRBV12-4
D gene: .
CDR3 protein: CASRTPPHYEQYF
CDR3 DNA: TGTGCCAGCAGAACTCCCCCCCACTACGAGCAGTACTTC

J gene: TRBJ2-2
clone size: many
V gene: TRBV20-1
D gene: TRBD1
CDR3 protein: CSARATSGQGAGELFF
CDR3 DNA: TGCAGTGCTAGAGCCACCTCTGGACAGGGGGCCGGGGAGCTGTTTTTT

J gene: TRBJ2-3
clone size: many
V gene: TRBV5-1
D gene: TRBD1
CDR3 protein: CASSLGDRPTDTQYF
CDR3 DNA: TGCGCCAGCAGTCTAGGGGACAGACCCACAGATACGCAGTATTTT

J gene: TRBJ1-2
clone size: many
V gene: TRBV4-1
D gene: .
CDR3 protein: CASSQGPQPSGGGYTF
CDR3 DNA: TGCGCCAGCAGCCAAGGGCCCCAGCCCTCGGGTGGTGGCTACACCTTC

J gene: TRBJ1-5
clone size: many
V gene: TRBV20-1
D gene: TRBD1
CDR3 protein: CSASDRGHQPQHF
CDR3 DNA: TGCAGTGCTAGTGACAGGGGGCATCAGCCCCAGCATTTT

J gene: TRBJ1-2
clone size: many
V gene: TRBV7-9
D gene: .
CDR3 protein: CASSFATPYGYTF
CDR3 DNA: TGTGCCAGCAGCTTCGCAACTCCATATGGCTACACCTTC

J gene: TRBJ1-1
clone size: many
V gene: TRBV9
D gene: TRBD1
CDR3 protein: CASSVEGQGTPEAFF
CDR3 DNA: TGTGCCAGCAGCGTAGAAGGACAGGGGACCCCCGAAGCTTTCTTT

J gene: TRBJ2-1
clone size: many
V gene: TRBV12-3/TRBV12-4
D gene: .
CDR3 protein: CASSSDKLGGSEQFF
CDR3 DNA: TGTGCCAGCAGTTCCGATAAGCTTGGGGGGTCGGAGCAGTTCTTC

J gene: TRBJ2-7
clone size: many
V gene: TRBV5-1
D gene: .
CDR3 protein: CASSLRTESYEQYF
CDR3 DNA: TGCGCCAGCAGCTTGCGGACAGAGTCCTACGAGCAGTACTTC

J gene: TRBJ2-2
clone size: few
V gene: TRBV7-6
D gene: .
CDR3 protein: CASSLITQGTGELFF
CDR3 DNA: TGTGCCAGCAGCTTAATTACCCAGGGGACCGGGGAGCTGTTTTTT

J gene: TRBJ2-2
clone size: once
V gene: TRBV10-2
D gene: .
CDR3 protein: CASIPDTARPGELFF
CDR3 DNA: TGCGCCAGCATCCCTGACACGGCGCGGCCCGGGGAGCTGTTTTTT

J gene: TRBJ2-1
clone size: medium-sized
V gene: TRBV7-9
D gene: TRBD2
CDR3 protein: CASSSPLSGGRLEQFF
CDR3 DNA: TGTGCCAGCAGCTCCCCACTAAGCGGGGGGCGTCTTGAGCAGTTCTTC

J gene: TRBJ2-5
clone size: many
V gene: TRBV6-5
D gene: .
CDR3 protein: CASSYLTAQETQYF
CDR3 DNA: TGTGCCAGCAGTTACTTAACCGCGCAAGAGACCCAGTACTTC

J gene: TRBJ2-5
clone size: .
V gene: TRBV28
D gene: .
CDR3 protein: CASSPTFRRPNQETQYF
CDR3 DNA: TGTGCCAGCAGTCCTACCTTTCGGCGGCCCAACCAAGAGACCCAGTACTTC

J gene: TRBJ2-7
clone size: many
V gene: TRBV7-9
D gene: .
CDR3 protein: CASSSLGLLEQYF
CDR3 DNA: TGTGCCAGCAGCTCTCTCGGACTTCTCGAGCAGTACTTC

J gene: TRBJ2-3
clone size: few
V gene: TRBV18
D gene: TRBD2
CDR3 protein: CASSPGSRGAGTDTQYF
CDR3 DNA: TGTGCCAGCTCACCTGGATCGCGGGGGGCCGGGACAGATACGCAGTATTTT

J gene: TRBJ1-2
clone size: many
V gene: TRBV12-3/TRBV12-4
D gene: .
CDR3 protein: CASRSTPDYGYTF
CDR3 DNA: TGTGCCAGCAGGTCGACACCCGACTATGGCTACACCTTC

J gene: TRBJ2-1
clone size: many
V gene: TRBV7-3
D gene: .
CDR3 protein: CASSLEGHNEQFF
CDR3 DNA: TGTGCCAGCAGCTTAGAGGGTCACAATGAGCAGTTCTTC

J gene: TRBJ2-7
clone size: many
V gene: TRBV25-1
D gene: TRBD2
CDR3 protein: CASGPSGRGTYEQYF
CDR3 DNA: TGTGCCAGCGGCCCTAGCGGGAGAGGAACTTACGAGCAGTACTTC

J gene: TRBJ1-1
clone size: many
V gene: TRBV5-4
D gene: .
CDR3 protein: CASSLQGTLNTEAFF
CDR3 DNA: TGTGCCAGCAGCTTGCAGGGAACCCTGAACACTGAAGCTTTCTTT

J gene: TRBJ1-1
clone size: many
V gene: TRBV7-2
D gene: .
CDR3 protein: CASRTTPGQMEAFF
CDR3 DNA: TGTGCCAGCAGAACAACTCCGGGACAAATGGAAGCTTTCTTT

J gene: TRBJ1-2
clone size: many
V gene: TRBV29-1
D gene: TRBD1
CDR3 protein: CSVNRGYNYGYTF
CDR3 DNA: TGCAGCGTGAACAGGGGGTACAACTATGGCTACACCTTC

J gene: TRBJ2-5
clone size: many
V gene: TRBV2
D gene: .
CDR3 protein: CASSVLGKTQYF
CDR3 DNA: TGTGCCAGCAGTGTGCTGGGGAAGACCCAGTACTTC

J gene: TRBJ1-6
clone size: many
V gene: TRBV11-2
D gene: .
CDR3 protein: CASSLDSQGSYNSPLHF
CDR3 DNA: TGTGCCAGCAGCTTAGACTCCCAGGGGAGCTATAATTCACCCCTCCACTTT

J gene: TRBJ2-2
clone size: many
V gene: TRBV2
D gene: TRBD1
CDR3 protein: CASSFERTGISGELFF
CDR3 DNA: TGTGCCAGCAGTTTTGAGAGGACAGGGATTTCCGGGGAGCTGTTTTTT

J gene: TRBJ2-2
clone size: many
V gene: TRBV20-1
D gene: .
CDR3 protein: CSALNRVSGELFF
CDR3 DNA: TGCAGTGCTTTAAACAGGGTATCCGGGGAGCTGTTTTTT